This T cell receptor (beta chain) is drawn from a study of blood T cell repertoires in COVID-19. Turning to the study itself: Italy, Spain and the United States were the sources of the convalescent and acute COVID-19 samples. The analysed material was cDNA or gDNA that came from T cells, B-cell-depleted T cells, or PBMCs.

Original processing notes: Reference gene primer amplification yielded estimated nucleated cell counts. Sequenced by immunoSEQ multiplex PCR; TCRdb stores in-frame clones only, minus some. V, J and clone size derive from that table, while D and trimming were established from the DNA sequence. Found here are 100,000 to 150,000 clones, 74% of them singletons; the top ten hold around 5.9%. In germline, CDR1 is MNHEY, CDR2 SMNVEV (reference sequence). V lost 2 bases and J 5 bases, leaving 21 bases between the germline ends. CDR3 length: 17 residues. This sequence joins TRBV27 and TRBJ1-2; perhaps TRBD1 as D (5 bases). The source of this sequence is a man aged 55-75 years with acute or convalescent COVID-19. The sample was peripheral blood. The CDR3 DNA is TGTGCCAGCAGTTTAAGGGAGACGGCGAGGGACTCTTATGGCTACACCTTC. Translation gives CASSLRETARDSYGYTF.